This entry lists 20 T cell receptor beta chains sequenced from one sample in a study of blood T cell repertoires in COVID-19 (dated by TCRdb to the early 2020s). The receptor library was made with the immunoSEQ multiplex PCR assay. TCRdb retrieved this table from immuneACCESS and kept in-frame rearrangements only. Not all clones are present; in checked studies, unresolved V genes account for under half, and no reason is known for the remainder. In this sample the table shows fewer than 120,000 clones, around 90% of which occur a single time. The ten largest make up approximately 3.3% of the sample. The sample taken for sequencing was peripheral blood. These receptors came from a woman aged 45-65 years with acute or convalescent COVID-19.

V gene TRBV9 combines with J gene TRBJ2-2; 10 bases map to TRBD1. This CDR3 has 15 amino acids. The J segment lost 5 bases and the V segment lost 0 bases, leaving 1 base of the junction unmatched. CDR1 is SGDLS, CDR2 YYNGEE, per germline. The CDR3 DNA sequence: TGTGCCAGCAGCGTAGAGGACAGGGGGACCGGGGAGCTGTTTTTT. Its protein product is CASSVEDRGTGELFF.

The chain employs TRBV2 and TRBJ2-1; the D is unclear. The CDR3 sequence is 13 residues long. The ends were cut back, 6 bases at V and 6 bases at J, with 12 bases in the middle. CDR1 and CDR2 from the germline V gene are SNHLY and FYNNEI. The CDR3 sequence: CASSPLGFNEQFF. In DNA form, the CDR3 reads TGTGCCAGCAGCCCCTTGGGCTTCAATGAGCAGTTCTTC. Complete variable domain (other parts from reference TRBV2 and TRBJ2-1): EPEVTQTPSHQVTQMGQEVILRCVPISNHLYFYWYRQILGQKVEFLVSFYNNEISEKSEIFDDQFSVERPDGSNFTLKIRSTKLEDSAMYFCASSPLGFNEQFFGPGTRLTVL.

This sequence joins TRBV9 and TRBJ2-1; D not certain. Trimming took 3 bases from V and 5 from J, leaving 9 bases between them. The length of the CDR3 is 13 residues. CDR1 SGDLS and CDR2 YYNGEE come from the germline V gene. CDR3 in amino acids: CASSANIHNEQFF. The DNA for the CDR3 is TGTGCCAGCAGCGCGAACATACACAATGAGCAGTTCTTC.

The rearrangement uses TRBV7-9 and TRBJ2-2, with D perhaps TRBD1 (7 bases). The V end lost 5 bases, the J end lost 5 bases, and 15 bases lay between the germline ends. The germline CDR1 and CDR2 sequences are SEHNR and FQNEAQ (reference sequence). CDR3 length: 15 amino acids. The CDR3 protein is CASSPRRGATGELFF. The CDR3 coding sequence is TGTGCCAGCAGCCCCCGCAGGGGGGCTACCGGGGAGCTGTTTTTT.

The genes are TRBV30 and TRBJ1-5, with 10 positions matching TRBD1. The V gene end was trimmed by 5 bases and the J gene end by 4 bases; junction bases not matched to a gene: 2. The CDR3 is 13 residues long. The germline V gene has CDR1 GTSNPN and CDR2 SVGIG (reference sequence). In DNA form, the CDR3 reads TGTGCCTGGGACAGGGGGCAGAATCAGCCCCAGCATTTT. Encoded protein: CAWDRGQNQPQHF.

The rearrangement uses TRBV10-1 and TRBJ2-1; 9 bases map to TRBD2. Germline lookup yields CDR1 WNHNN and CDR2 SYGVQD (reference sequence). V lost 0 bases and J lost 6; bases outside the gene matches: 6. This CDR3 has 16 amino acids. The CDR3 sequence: CASSESGLASSNEQFF. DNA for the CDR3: TGCGCCAGCAGTGAGTCGGGACTAGCAAGCTCCAATGAGCAGTTCTTC.

CDR3 sequence: CASSLSKQATEAFF. CDR3 DNA sequence: TGTGCCAGCAGTTTGAGTAAGCAGGCCACTGAAGCTTTCTTT. The chain employs TRBV28 and TRBJ1-1; D not resolved. This CDR3 is built from 14 residues. Trimming pared 3 bases from V and 4 bases from J, leaving 12 bases between. CDR1 and CDR2 from the germline V gene are MDHEN and SYDVKM.

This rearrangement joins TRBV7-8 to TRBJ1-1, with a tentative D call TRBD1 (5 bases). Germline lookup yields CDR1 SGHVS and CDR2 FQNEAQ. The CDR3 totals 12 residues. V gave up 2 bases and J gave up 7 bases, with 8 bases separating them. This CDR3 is CASSLPQGEAFF. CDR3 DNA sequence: TGTGCCAGCAGCTTACCCCAGGGTGAAGCTTTCTTT.

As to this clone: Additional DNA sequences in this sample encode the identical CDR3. CDR3 DNA sequence: TGTGCCAGCCTCAGCGGGAGAGGCACCGGGGAGCTGTTTTTT. Amino acids: CASLSGRGTGELFF. The chain uses TRBV6-5 and TRBJ2-2, with 8 positions matching TRBD2. Germline loops: CDR1 MNHEY, CDR2 SVGAGI. Trimming cost V 8 bases and J 4 bases; bases outside gene matches: 6. The CDR3 spans 14 residues.

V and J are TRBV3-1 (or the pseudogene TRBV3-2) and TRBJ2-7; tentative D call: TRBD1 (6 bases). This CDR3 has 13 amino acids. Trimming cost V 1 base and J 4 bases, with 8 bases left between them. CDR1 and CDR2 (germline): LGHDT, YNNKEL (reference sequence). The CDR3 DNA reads TGTGCCAGCAGCCAAGGCAGGGGTTACGAGCAGTACTTC. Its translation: CASSQGRGYEQYF.

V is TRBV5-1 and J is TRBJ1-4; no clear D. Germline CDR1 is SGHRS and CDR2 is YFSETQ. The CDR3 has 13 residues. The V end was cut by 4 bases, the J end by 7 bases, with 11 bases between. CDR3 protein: CASSREDGEKLFF. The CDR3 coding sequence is TGCGCCAGCAGCCGGGAGGACGGTGAAAAACTGTTTTTT.

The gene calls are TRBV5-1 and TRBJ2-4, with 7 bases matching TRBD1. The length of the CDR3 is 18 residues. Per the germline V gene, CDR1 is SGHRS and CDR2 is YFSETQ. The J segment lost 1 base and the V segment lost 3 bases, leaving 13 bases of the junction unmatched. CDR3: CASSSSLDRVSAKNIQYF. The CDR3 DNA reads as TGCGCCAGCAGCTCCTCTCTCGACAGGGTGTCTGCCAAAAACATTCAGTACTTC. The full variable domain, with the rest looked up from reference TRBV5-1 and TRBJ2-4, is KAGVTQTPRYLIKTRGQQVTLSCSPISGHRSVSWYQQTPGQGLQFLFEYFSETQRNKGNFPGRFSGRQFSNSRSEMNVSTLELGDSALYLCASSSSLDRVSAKNIQYFGAGTRLSVL.

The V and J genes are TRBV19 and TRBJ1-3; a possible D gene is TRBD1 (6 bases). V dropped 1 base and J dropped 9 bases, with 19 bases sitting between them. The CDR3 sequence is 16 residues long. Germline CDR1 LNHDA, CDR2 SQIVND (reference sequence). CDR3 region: CASSIAGGAAPRTIYF. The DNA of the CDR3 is TGTGCCAGTAGTATAGCGGGGGGGGCCGCCCCTCGCACCATATATTTT.

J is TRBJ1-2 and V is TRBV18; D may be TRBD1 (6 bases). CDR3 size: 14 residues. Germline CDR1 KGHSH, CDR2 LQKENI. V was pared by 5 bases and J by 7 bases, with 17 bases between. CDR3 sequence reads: CASSSRTEESGYTF. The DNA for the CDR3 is TGTGCCAGCTCATCGCGGACAGAAGAGTCTGGCTACACCTTC. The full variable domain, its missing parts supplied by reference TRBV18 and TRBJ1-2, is NAGVMQNPRHLVRRRGQEARLRCSPMKGHSHVYWYRQLPEEGLKFMVYLQKENIIDESGMPKERFSAEFPKEGPSILRIQQVVRGDSAAYFCASSSRTEESGYTFGSGTRLTVV.

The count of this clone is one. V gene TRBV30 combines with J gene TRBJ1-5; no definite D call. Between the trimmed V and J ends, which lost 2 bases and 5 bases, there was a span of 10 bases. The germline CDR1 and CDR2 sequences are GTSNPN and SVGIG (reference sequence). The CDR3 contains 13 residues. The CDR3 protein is CAWSPLPDQPQHF. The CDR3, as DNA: TGTGCCTGGAGTCCCCTACCTGATCAGCCCCAGCATTTT.

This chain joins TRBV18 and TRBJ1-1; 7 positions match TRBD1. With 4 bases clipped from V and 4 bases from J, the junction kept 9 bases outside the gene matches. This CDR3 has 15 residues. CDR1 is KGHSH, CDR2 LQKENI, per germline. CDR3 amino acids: CASSQGASRVTEAFF. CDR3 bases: TGTGCCAGCTCACAGGGGGCCTCGCGGGTCACTGAAGCTTTCTTT. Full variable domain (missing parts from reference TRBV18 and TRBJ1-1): NAGVMQNPRHLVRRRGQEARLRCSPMKGHSHVYWYRQLPEEGLKFMVYLQKENIIDESGMPKERFSAEFPKEGPSILRIQQVVRGDSAAYFCASSQGASRVTEAFFGQGTRLTVV.

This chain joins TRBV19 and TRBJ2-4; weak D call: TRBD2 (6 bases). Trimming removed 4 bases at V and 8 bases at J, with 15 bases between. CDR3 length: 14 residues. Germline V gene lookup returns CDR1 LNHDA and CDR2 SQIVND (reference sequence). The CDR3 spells CASSNDPGRYIQYF. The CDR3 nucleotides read TGTGCCAGTAGTAACGACCCGGGGAGGTACATTCAGTACTTC.

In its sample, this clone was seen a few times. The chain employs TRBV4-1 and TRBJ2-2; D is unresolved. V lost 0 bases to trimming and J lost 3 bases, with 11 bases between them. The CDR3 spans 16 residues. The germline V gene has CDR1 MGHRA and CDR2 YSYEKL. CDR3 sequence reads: CASSQDELTYTGELFF. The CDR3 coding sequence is TGCGCCAGCAGCCAAGACGAACTAACTTACACCGGGGAGCTGTTTTTT.

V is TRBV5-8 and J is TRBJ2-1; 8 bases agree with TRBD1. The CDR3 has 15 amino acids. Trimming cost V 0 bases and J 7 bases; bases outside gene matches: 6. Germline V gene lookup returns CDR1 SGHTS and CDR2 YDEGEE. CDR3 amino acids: CASSLEWTGRNEQFF. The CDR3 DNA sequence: TGTGCCAGCAGCTTGGAGTGGACAGGGAGAAATGAGCAGTTCTTC.

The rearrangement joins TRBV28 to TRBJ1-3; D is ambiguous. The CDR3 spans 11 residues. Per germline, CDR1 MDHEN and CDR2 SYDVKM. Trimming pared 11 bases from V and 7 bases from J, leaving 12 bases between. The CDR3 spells CAAGSGNTIYF. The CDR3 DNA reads TGTGCCGCGGGTAGCGGGAACACCATATATTTT. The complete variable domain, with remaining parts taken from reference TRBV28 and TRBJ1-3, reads DVKVTQSSRYLVKRTGEKVFLECVQDMDHENMFWYRQDPGLGLRLIYFSYDVKMKEKGDIPEGYSVSREKKERFSLILESASTNQTSMYLCAAGSGNTIYFGEGSWLTVV.